This TCR beta chain is drawn from a study of T cell repertoires in cytomegalovirus infection. The overall study: Shared public TCR beta signatures pointed to both CMV infection and a matching HLA type.

Whole-study results and caveats: In two of eight donors, the top clonotype was HLA-C-restricted CMV-specific. Summed frequency of public TCR beta families distinguished CMV carriers with the relevant HLA.

TCRdb re-called the reads through MiXCR, storing one row per CDR3 protein. The profile shows about 320,000 distinct CDR3 sequences, more than 8% of them singletons. A word on this clonotype: Antigen specificity is unknown. This may arise from a read error, as a much more abundant clone is one base away.

Germline values: CDR1 MNHEY, CDR2 SVGEGT. The CDR3 is 15 amino acids. Specimen: PBMCs. V gene TRBV6-2 or TRBV6-3 combines with J gene TRBJ2-1; D call uncertain. The TCR originated in a human donor in good health (CMV status not recorded). Some clones in this sample may be carry-over from other donors' samples. The CDR3 bases are TGTGTCAGCAGTTCTCTTGGTCCGTCCTACAATGAGCAGTTCTTC. Translating gives CVSSSLGPSYNEQFF.